This is a list of T cell receptor beta chains from one sample in a study of OX40 agonist ivuxolimab in advanced cancers. The repertoire was sequenced with immunoSEQ multiplex PCR; TCRdb's copy has only in-frame clones and lacks some. The table has almost 70,000 clones, around 91% seen once. Material: CD4+ or CD8+ T cells sorted from blood, obtained in a trial of the OX40 agonist ivuxolimab. The receptor source for this set is an adult with an advanced solid tumor such as melanoma, head and neck, liver or kidney cancer. CDR3s include the opening cysteine and the closing phenylalanine or tryptophan. A D gene is named only where the DNA matches it firmly. A row's size may be missing; if present it is once, few, many or a size class.

>TRBV18|NA|NA|TRBJ1-2
CASSDGRSGYTF
TGTGCCAGCTCGGACGGTAGGAGTGGCTACACCTTC
>TRBV7-8|NA|NA|TRBJ1-5
CASSWSNQPQHF
TGTGCCAGCAGCTGGAGCAATCAGCCCCAGCATTTT
>TRBV4-1|TRBD2|NA|TRBJ2-5
CASSRAGLAVAKTQYF
TGCGCCAGCAGCCGCGCGGGACTAGCGGTTGCCAAGACCCAGTACTTC
>TRBV11-2|NA|once|TRBJ2-1
CASSGITPWNEQFF
TGTGCCAGCAGCGGCATCACACCGTGGAATGAGCAGTTCTTC
>TRBV19|NA|few|TRBJ1-4
CASSIHRAPNEKLFF
TGTGCCAGTAGTATTCACCGGGCCCCTAATGAAAAACTGTTTTTT
>TRBV10-3|NA|NA|TRBJ2-7
CAIDRGDGEQYF
TGTGCCATCGATAGGGGAGATGGCGAGCAGTACTTC
>TRBV28|TRBD2|few|TRBJ2-3
CASSSPGLASDTQYF
TGTGCCAGCAGCTCCCCCGGACTAGCGTCGGATACGCAGTATTTT
>TRBV12-2|NA|NA|TRBJ1-1
CASRDRDRNTEAFF
TGTGCAAGTCGCGACCGGGACCGGAACACTGAAGCTTTCTTT
>TRBV7-2|NA|NA|TRBJ2-3
CASSLGLAFNTQYF
TGTGCCAGCAGCTTAGGCCTAGCCTTCAATACGCAGTATTTT
>TRBV18|NA|few|TRBJ1-1
CASSEERTTEAFF
TGTGCCAGCTCAGAGGAAAGGACGACTGAAGCTTTCTTT
>TRBV28|NA|NA|TRBJ1-2
CASSLGVYGYTF
TGTGCCAGCAGTTTAGGCGTATATGGCTACACCTTC
>TRBV10-2|TRBD1|NA|TRBJ1-6
CASSDRGQGELPLHF
TGCGCCAGCAGTGATAGGGGACAGGGGGAGTTACCCCTCCACTTT
>TRBV5-1|NA|NA|TRBJ2-6
CASSLGTFSGANVLTF
TGCGCCAGCAGCCTAGGGACATTCTCTGGGGCCAACGTCCTGACTTTC
>TRBV6-5|TRBD2|few|TRBJ2-7
CASRPGLAGYEQYF
TGTGCCAGCCGCCCGGGGCTAGCGGGCTACGAGCAGTACTTC
>TRBV18|NA|NA|TRBJ2-5
CASSRDIQETQYF
TGTGCCAGCTCACGGGACATCCAAGAGACCCAGTACTTC
>TRBV7-6|TRBD1|NA|TRBJ2-7
CASSRQGSYEQYF
TGTGCCAGCAGCCGACAGGGCAGTTACGAGCAGTACTTC
>TRBV9|TRBD2|NA|TRBJ2-1
CASSSRTSGRAEKNEQFF
TGTGCCAGCAGCTCACGGACTAGCGGGAGGGCCGAGAAAAATGAGCAGTTCTTC
>TRBV4-1|NA|NA|TRBJ2-1
CASSQAWSQGYEQFF
TGCGCCAGCAGCCAAGCATGGTCGCAGGGGTATGAGCAGTTCTTC
>TRBV29-1|NA|NA|TRBJ2-7
CSVFGTPAGTYEQYF
TGCAGCGTTTTCGGGACACCGGCCGGGACCTACGAGCAGTACTTC
>TRBV9|NA|NA|TRBJ2-7
CASSVRYYEQYF
TGTGCCAGCAGCGTAAGGTACTACGAGCAGTACTTC
>TRBV10-2|TRBD2|once|TRBJ2-1
CASRPLAGGFEQFF
TGCGCCAGCAGACCACTAGCGGGAGGGTTTGAGCAGTTCTTC
>TRBV11-2|NA|few|TRBJ1-4
CASRATEKLFF
TGTGCCAGCAGAGCGACCGAAAAACTGTTTTTT
>TRBV25-1|NA|NA|TRBJ1-5
CASSEFGQPQHF
TGTGCCAGCAGTGAATTCGGGCAGCCCCAGCATTTT
>TRBV11-3|NA|NA|TRBJ1-1
CASSPVRVATEAFF
TGTGCCAGCAGCCCAGTCAGGGTGGCCACTGAAGCTTTCTTT
>TRBV6-1|NA|NA|TRBJ1-5
CASSPHYQPQHF
TGTGCCAGCAGTCCACATTATCAGCCCCAGCATTTT
>TRBV18|NA|NA|TRBJ1-1
CASSPPMNTEAFF
TGTGCCAGCTCACCTCCCATGAACACTGAAGCTTTCTTT
>TRBV28|NA|NA|TRBJ2-1
CASSLGTRPLNEQFF
TGTGCCAGCAGTCTGGGGACCCGCCCCCTCAATGAGCAGTTCTTC
>TRBV7-2|NA|NA|TRBJ2-2
CASSLARRAGELFF
TGTGCCAGCAGCTTAGCGAGGAGGGCCGGGGAGCTGTTTTTT
>TRBV7-2|NA|NA|TRBJ1-5
CASSSGSNQPQHF
TGTGCCAGCAGCTCAGGTAGCAATCAGCCCCAGCATTTT
>TRBV19|TRBD2|NA|TRBJ2-1
CASSILAGEGEQFF
TGTGCCAGTAGTATATTAGCGGGAGAGGGTGAGCAGTTCTTC
>TRBV5-1|TRBD2|once|TRBJ2-1
CASSALAGVYNEQFF
TGCGCCAGCAGCGCATTAGCGGGAGTTTACAATGAGCAGTTCTTC
>TRBV28|NA|NA|TRBJ2-1
CASSLTYLYEQFF
TGTGCCAGCAGTTTAACTTATCTCTATGAGCAGTTCTTC
>TRBV7-2|NA|NA|TRBJ2-5
CASSFSHLETQYF
TGTGCCAGCAGCTTTTCCCATCTCGAGACCCAGTACTTC
>TRBV7-2|NA|NA|TRBJ2-3
CASSLIETPRDTQYF
TGTGCCAGCAGCTTAATCGAGACGCCACGCGATACGCAGTATTTT
>TRBV11-3|NA|NA|TRBJ2-2
CASSLVGTAGELFF
TGTGCCAGCAGCTTAGTAGGAACGGCAGGGGAGCTGTTTTTT
>TRBV5-1|TRBD2|once|TRBJ2-2
CASSLAILAGSTGELFF
TGCGCCAGCAGCTTGGCCATTCTAGCGGGATCCACCGGGGAGCTGTTTTTT
>TRBV21-1|NA|NA|TRBJ2-3
CASEIKRGGYF
TGTGCCAGCGAGATTAAACGGGGGGGGTATTTT
>TRBV7-6|NA|NA|TRBJ2-5
CASSLESARTQYF
TGTGCCAGCAGCTTAGAGTCGGCCAGGACCCAGTACTTC